These 14 T cell receptor beta chains share one sample of origin, sequenced in a study of TIL therapy for anti-PD-1-resistant metastatic lung cancer. This sample's time point: pre-treatment sample, taken before nivolumab and TIL therapy. Most excised metastases sampled were pleural nodules or supraclavicular lymph nodes. This was the immunoSEQ v3 assay. TCRdb's copy holds only in-frame clones and misses some; the assay was immunoSEQ multiplex PCR. Counted here are more than 20,000 clones, approximately 63% occurring once; the ten biggest clones make up roughly a sixth. The sample here was tumor tissue, taken at baseline. These receptors originate from a woman between 25 and 85 years old with non-small cell lung cancer.

This sequence joins TRBV6-6 and TRBJ2-3; D unclear. Per germline, CDR1 MNHNY and CDR2 SVGAGI (reference sequence). The V end was cut by 6 bases, the J end by 4 bases, with 17 bases between. CDR3 length equals 15 residues. CDR3 nucleotides: TGTGCCAGCAGCCCGAGGACCTCTGGCGCAGATACGCAGTATTTT. This gives the protein CASSPRTSGADTQYF.

The V and J genes are TRBV5-4 and TRBJ1-4; a possible D gene is TRBD1 (6 bases). V was clipped by 2 bases and J by 5 bases, with 7 bases between them. Per germline, CDR1 SGHNT and CDR2 YYREEE (reference sequence). The CDR3 has 13 amino acids. As DNA, the CDR3 is TGTGCCAGCAGCTTAGGACAGAATGAAAAACTGTTTTTT. Its translation is CASSLGQNEKLFF.

This clone has only one observation. The CDR3 reads CASSLDGQGVEKLFF. The CDR3 DNA sequence: TGTGCCAGCAGCCTGGACGGACAGGGAGTGGAAAAACTGTTTTTT. V usage is TRBV5-8 and J usage is TRBJ1-4, with 8 nucleotides matching TRBD1. Germline CDR1 SGHTS, CDR2 YDEGEE. The J segment lost 8 bases and the V segment lost 4 bases, leaving 10 bases of the junction unmatched. The CDR3 spans 15 residues.

The CDR3 nucleotides read TGCGCCAGCAGCTTCAATGGACAGGGTTCGAATTCACCCCTCCACTTT. Translating gives CASSFNGQGSNSPLHF. This chain joins TRBV5-1 and TRBJ1-6, with 8 bases matching TRBD1. This CDR3 comprises 16 residues. J gave up 7 bases and V 2 bases, and 8 bases lay outside the gene matches. Germline CDR1 and CDR2: SGHRS and YFSETQ.

The CDR3 loop reads CASSQGGLADSYNEQFF. For the CDR3, the DNA is TGTGCCAGCAGCCAGGGGGGACTAGCGGACTCCTACAATGAGCAGTTCTTC. This chain links TRBV4-2 with TRBJ2-1; 11 bases are shared with TRBD2. CDR1 and CDR2 (germline): LGHNA, YNFKEQ. There are 17 residues in the CDR3. V shed 3 bases and J 0 bases; nucleotides not matched to a gene: 4.

The rearrangement joins TRBV11-3 to TRBJ2-1; D perhaps matches TRBD2 (5 bases). Looked up from germline, CDR1 is SGHNT and CDR2 is YENEEA. The CDR3 has 14 residues. V shed 5 bases and J shed 3 bases, with 11 bases lying between them. CDR3 residues: CASSPEGSYNEQFF. The CDR3 DNA follows: TGTGCCAGCAGCCCAGAGGGCAGCTACAATGAGCAGTTCTTC.

This rearrangement joins TRBV5-4 to TRBJ2-7; TRBD2 matches 10 bases. V lost 6 bases and J lost 6; bases outside the gene matches: 9. The CDR3 extends over 14 amino acids. Germline assignment: CDR1 SGHNT and CDR2 YYREEE (reference sequence). The CDR3 reads CASTLPGLASEQYF. Written as DNA, the CDR3 is TGTGCCAGCACTCTTCCGGGACTAGCGTCCGAGCAGTACTTC.

This clone is deemed medium-sized. The gene calls are TRBV7-2 and TRBJ2-1, with D perhaps matching TRBD1 (6 bases). V was shortened by 0 bases and J by 2 bases, with 11 bases between the two germline ends. Per germline, CDR1 SGHTA and CDR2 FQGNSA. This CDR3 has 16 amino acids. CDR3 sequence reads: CASSLAGGGPYNEQFF. Here the CDR3 DNA reads TGTGCCAGCAGCTTAGCTGGGGGCGGTCCCTACAATGAGCAGTTCTTC.

The chain uses TRBV6-6 and TRBJ2-5, with TRBD1 matching over 11 bases. The CDR3 covers 16 residues. Germline loops: CDR1 MNHNY, CDR2 SVGAGI (reference sequence). Trimming took 2 bases from V and 4 from J; bases not matched to a gene: 6. CDR3 DNA: TGTGCCAGCAGTTACGGACAGGGGGCCTGGAGAGAGACCCAGTACTTC. Translated: CASSYGQGAWRETQYF.

In its sample, this clone was seen a few times. The rearrangement joins TRBV7-2 to TRBJ1-5; D gene ambiguous. The germline gives CDR1 SGHTA, CDR2 FQGNSA. This CDR3 region has 15 residues. V lost 6 bases, J lost 6 bases, and 18 bases lay in between. CDR3 protein: CASRPTSSGVQPQHF. CDR3 bases: TGTGCCAGCAGACCTACATCAAGCGGGGTTCAGCCCCAGCATTTT.

This clone was detected only a few times. V and J are TRBV30 and TRBJ1-3, with 10 nucleotides matching TRBD1. The trim removed 5 bases at V and 2 bases at J, leaving 6 bases unmatched. CDR3 size: 15 residues. CDR1 is GTSNPN and CDR2 is SVGIG in the germline V gene (reference sequence). This CDR3 reads CAWSKGTGAGNTIYF. The CDR3 DNA reads TGTGCCTGGTCAAAAGGGACAGGGGCTGGAAACACCATATATTTT.

The chain has TRBV5-5 and TRBJ2-3; D is perhaps TRBD1 (5 bases). The CDR3 totals 14 residues. Trimming took off 2 bases at V and 5 bases at J, with 12 bases between the two ends. The germline V gene has CDR1 SGHKS and CDR2 YYEKEE (reference sequence). For the CDR3, the DNA is TGTGCCAGCAGCTTTGCAGCCAGGGAAGATACGCAGTATTTT. Protein product: CASSFAAREDTQYF.

Only one count was recorded for this clone. V and J are TRBV5-1 and TRBJ2-7; 8 bases agree with TRBD1. This CDR3 has 16 amino acids. Looked up from germline, CDR1 is SGHRS and CDR2 is YFSETQ. V shed 5 bases, J shed 6 bases, and the junction held 16 bases outside the gene matches. Here the CDR3 reads CASSGSTRTGKGEQYF. In nucleotides, the CDR3 is TGCGCCAGCAGTGGTTCGACACGGACAGGGAAGGGCGAGCAGTACTTC.

This rearrangement joins TRBV30 to TRBJ2-6; TRBD1 matches at 7 bases. This CDR3 has 17 residues. Losses at the gene ends were 0 bases for V and 3 bases for J; bases not matched to a gene: 8. Looked up from germline, CDR1 is GTSNPN and CDR2 is SVGIG (reference sequence). For the CDR3, the DNA is TGTGCCTGGAGTGTAAGGCAGGGGGTATTTGGGGCCAACGTCCTGACTTTC. Amino acid sequence: CAWSVRQGVFGANVLTF.